The TCR beta chain under discussion was sequenced for a study of T-cell reconstitution after alpha-beta-depleted transplantation in children. The germline gives CDR1 SQVTM, CDR2 ANQGSEA. Trimming took off 7 bases at V and 5 bases at J, with 20 bases between the two ends. The length of the CDR3 is 14 residues. The table lists this clonotype with many counts. No antigen is known for it. Unique molecular identifiers were used to barcode this TCRbeta library. TCRdb analysed the PCR reads with MiXCR anew, one entry per CDR3 protein. In the table there are 200,000 to 300,000 distinct CDR3 sequences, around 7.5% of which are singletons. Study results and caveats: Reportedly, only several hundred clones from non-depleted graft cells drove alpha-beta T-cell counts at about two months.

This TCR was sampled from a male patient younger than 18 who had a stem cell transplant for acute lymphoblastic leukemia, so the T cells may come from the graft donor. This specimen consisted of PBMCs, mostly from graft donor cells, obtained 180 days after TCRalphabeta/CD19-depleted stem cell transplant. The chain joins TRBV29-1 to TRBJ2-5; D unresolved. The CDR3, as DNA: TGCAGCGGCGTACCCCCCATGTCCGGTGAGACCCAGTACTTC. Amino acids: CSGVPPMSGETQYF.